These 29 T cell receptor beta chains share one sample of origin, sequenced in a study of blood T cell repertoires in COVID-19. TCRdb's table, derived via immunoSEQ multiplex PCR, lists solely in-frame clones and lacks some. The data show under 200,000 clones, more than 80% seen once. The source material was PBMCs or T cells enriched from blood (not recorded which). All receptors derive from a middle-aged man who had recovered from COVID-19.

J is TRBJ1-1 and V is TRBV11-2; 7 bases align to TRBD1. Germline trimming cut 3 bases from V and 1 base from J; bases unmatched to any gene: 2. Germline V gene sequence: CDR1 SGHAT, CDR2 FQNNGV. The CDR3 covers 14 residues. CDR3 region: CASSFGTENTEAFF. DNA of the CDR3: TGTGCCAGCAGCTTCGGGACAGAGAACACTGAAGCTTTCTTT.

The chain couples TRBV6-4 to TRBJ2-3, with D unresolved. Germline loops: CDR1 MRHNA, CDR2 SNTAGT. Trimming removed 0 bases at V and 1 base at J, with 17 bases between. The CDR3 is 18 residues long. DNA for the CDR3: TGTGCCAGCAGTGACTCGATCCCCAACAATCTTCGCACAGATACGCAGTATTTT. This encodes CASSDSIPNNLRTDTQYF.

This sequence joins TRBV5-1 and TRBJ2-7, with a weak D call TRBD2 (6 bases). V gave up 5 bases and J gave up 7 bases, with 16 bases separating them. Germline V gene sequence: CDR1 SGHRS, CDR2 YFSETQ. The CDR3 spans 13 residues. This CDR3 is CASRLGSGGEQYF. Here the CDR3 DNA reads TGCGCCAGCAGACTGGGGTCCGGGGGTGAGCAGTACTTC. Looking up the rest from reference TRBV5-1 and TRBJ2-7 gives the full variable domain: KAGVTQTPRYLIKTRGQQVTLSCSPISGHRSVSWYQQTPGQGLQFLFEYFSETQRNKGNFPGRFSGRQFSNSRSEMNVSTLELGDSALYLCASRLGSGGEQYFGPGTRLTVT.

The chain couples TRBV19 to TRBJ1-2; TRBD1 agrees at 9 bases. J was trimmed by 5 bases and V by 6 bases; bases with no gene match: 13. This CDR3 spans 16 amino acids. Germline V gene sequence: CDR1 LNHDA, CDR2 SQIVND (reference sequence). The CDR3 DNA reads as TGTGCCAGTAGAAGGACAGGGGTAGGTTCGACATATGGCTACACCTTC. Protein sequence: CASRRTGVGSTYGYTF.

This sequence joins TRBV7-9 and TRBJ2-7; D perhaps matches TRBD1 (6 bases). Trimming left V 5 bases short and J 2 bases short, with 16 bases between. The CDR3 contains 15 residues. From germline, CDR1 is SEHNR and CDR2 FQNEAQ (reference sequence). The CDR3 reads CASSQQQGPTYEQYF. CDR3 nucleotide sequence: TGTGCCAGCAGCCAGCAACAGGGACCCACCTACGAGCAGTACTTC.

The chain employs TRBV13 and TRBJ2-5; 12 bases are shared with TRBD2. The V segment lost 0 bases and the J segment 0 bases; nucleotides outside the gene matches: 14. CDR3 length: 21 amino acids. The germline gives CDR1 PRHDT, CDR2 FYEKMQ (reference sequence). The CDR3 region is CASSLGLLGVGTSGYQETQYF. The CDR3 DNA follows: TGTGCCAGCAGCTTAGGCCTTCTGGGGGTCGGGACTAGCGGGTACCAAGAGACCCAGTACTTC.

The chain has TRBV7-3 and TRBJ2-5; 16 bases match TRBD2. Germline V gene sequence: CDR1 SGHTA, CDR2 FQGTGA. V lost 4 bases, J lost 4 bases, and 6 bases stayed unmatched. The CDR3 covers 17 residues. The CDR3 spells CASSSGLAGGLGETQYF. CDR3 DNA sequence: TGTGCCAGCAGCTCGGGACTAGCGGGGGGGCTAGGAGAGACCCAGTACTTC.

This clone was seen a single time. This chain links TRBV28 with TRBJ2-3, with TRBD2 matching over 12 bases. After removal of 2 bases from V and 5 bases from J, the junction contained 5 bases not matched to a gene. Germline V lookup: CDR1 MDHEN, CDR2 SYDVKM. The CDR3 loop spans 16 amino acids. CDR3 nucleotide sequence: TGTGCCAGCAGTTTAAGGCTAGCGGGGGGGTTAGATACGCAGTATTTT. It specifies CASSLRLAGGLDTQYF.

The V and J genes are TRBV5-8 and TRBJ1-1; D is possibly TRBD1 (5 bases). This CDR3 has 14 residues. The V and J ends lost 2 bases and 5 bases respectively, with 13 bases between them. Germline values: CDR1 SGHTS, CDR2 YDEGEE. The CDR3: CASSFLMGRTEAFF. CDR3 coding DNA: TGTGCCAGCAGCTTTCTTATGGGGCGAACTGAAGCTTTCTTT.

The V call is TRBV7-8, the J call TRBJ2-1; tentative D call: TRBD2 (7 bases). Looked up from germline, CDR1 is SGHVS and CDR2 is FQNEAQ. This CDR3 region has 14 residues. V lost 5 bases and J lost 2, with 10 bases in between. The chain's CDR3 is CASSPGGTYNEQFF. CDR3 in DNA: TGTGCCAGCAGCCCGGGGGGCACCTACAATGAGCAGTTCTTC.

The chain employs TRBV5-1 and TRBJ2-5; the match to TRBD1 covers 11 bases. Germline values: CDR1 SGHRS, CDR2 YFSETQ. The CDR3 consists of 15 residues. Trimming at V came to 2 bases and at J to 6 bases, leaving 6 bases not matched to a gene. CDR3 DNA: TGCGCCAGCAGCTTTACCGGGACAGGGGGGAAGACCCAGTACTTC. This codes for CASSFTGTGGKTQYF.

This clone has just a few counts. The chain is built from TRBV15 and TRBJ2-5; a weak D match, TRBD2 (7 bases). This CDR3 comprises 14 residues. Germline V gene sequence: CDR1 LNHNV, CDR2 YYDKDF (reference sequence). V was shortened by 5 bases and J by 8 bases, with 18 bases between the two germline ends. The CDR3 spells CATSVLGGLDTQYF. In DNA, the CDR3 is TGTGCCACCAGCGTTTTGGGGGGGCTGGATACCCAGTACTTC.

This clone was recorded only once. The chain combines TRBV6-5 with TRBJ1-5; 8 bases match TRBD1. The CDR3 totals 15 residues. The germline CDR1 and CDR2 sequences are MNHEY and SVGAGI. Losses at the gene ends were 8 bases for V and 3 bases for J; bases not matched to a gene: 9. This CDR3 is CASSPDRAPNQPQHF. DNA for the CDR3: TGTGCCAGCTCTCCGGACAGGGCCCCCAATCAGCCCCAGCATTTT.

V gene TRBV5-1 combines with J gene TRBJ2-2, with D uncertain. Germline assignment: CDR1 SGHRS and CDR2 YFSETQ. This CDR3 is built from 17 residues. The V end lost 3 bases, the J end lost 4 bases, and 19 bases lay between the germline ends. This chain's CDR3 is CASSSPAGGDGTGELFF. The CDR3 nucleotides read TGCGCCAGCAGCTCGCCGGCTGGCGGCGATGGCACCGGGGAGCTGTTTTTT.

The rearrangement joins TRBV3-1 (or the pseudogene TRBV3-2) to TRBJ2-7; 8 bases are a match to TRBD2. The CDR3 covers 15 residues. Trimming at V came to 0 bases and at J to 3 bases, leaving 4 bases not matched to a gene. Looked up from germline, CDR1 is LGHDT and CDR2 is YNNKEL (reference sequence). The CDR3 is CASSQDAGTSYEQYF. The CDR3 region has the DNA TGTGCCAGCAGCCAAGATGCCGGGACTAGCTACGAGCAGTACTTC.

The chain carries TRBV2 and TRBJ2-3; D perhaps matches TRBD1 (6 bases). This CDR3 spans 13 amino acids. Looked up from germline, CDR1 is SNHLY and CDR2 is FYNNEI. The germline V and J ends were trimmed by 5 bases and 4 bases, with 10 bases remaining between them. The CDR3 DNA reads as TGTGCCAGCAGTCGAGCAGGGGCAGATACGCAGTATTTT. It encodes CASSRAGADTQYF.

This clone was seen just once. The V call is TRBV6-5, the J call TRBJ2-3, with 9 bases aligning to TRBD2. V shed 10 bases, J shed 4 bases, and the junction held 9 bases outside the gene matches. The length of the CDR3 is 14 residues. The germline V gene has CDR1 MNHEY and CDR2 SVGAGI. This chain's CDR3 is CATRVSSGADTQYF. CDR3 coding DNA: TGTGCCACCAGAGTCTCTAGCGGGGCAGATACGCAGTATTTT.

The CDR3 reads CASSVGIGTGNTIYF. The CDR3 DNA sequence: TGTGCCAGCAGCGTCGGGATCGGAACAGGAAACACCATATATTTT. J is TRBJ1-3 and V is TRBV9; no clear D gene. The V end lost 2 bases, the J end lost 4 bases, and 13 bases lay between the germline ends. There are 15 residues in the CDR3. Germline V gives CDR1 SGDLS, CDR2 YYNGEE.

The chain recombines TRBV24-1 with TRBJ2-2, with TRBD1 identical over 8 bases. Germline lookup yields CDR1 KGHDR and CDR2 SFDVKD. V lost 5 bases to trimming and J lost 5 bases; unmatched junction nucleotides: 3. The CDR3 runs 14 residues. In DNA form, the CDR3 reads TGTGCCACCAGTGGGACAGGGTGGACCGGGGAGCTGTTTTTT. Protein product: CATSGTGWTGELFF.

This chain links TRBV6-6 with TRBJ2-4; 7 bases agree with TRBD2. With V trimmed by 6 bases and J by 7 bases, 12 bases remained unmatched. The germline CDR1 and CDR2 sequences are MNHNY and SVGAGI (reference sequence). This CDR3 region has 15 residues. The CDR3 protein is CASRTREDGTNIQYF. CDR3 sequence (DNA): TGTGCCAGCAGAACCCGGGAGGACGGGACGAACATTCAGTACTTC.

This clone came up once. CDR3 amino acids: CSASDGNQPQHF. CDR3 DNA sequence: TGCAGTGCTAGTGACGGTAATCAGCCCCAGCATTTT. This rearrangement joins TRBV20-1 to TRBJ1-5; no definite D call. Germline-derived CDR1 and CDR2 are DFQATT and SNEGSKA (reference sequence). There are 12 residues in the CDR3. V was cut by 3 bases and J by 4 bases, with 7 bases left in between.

The rearrangement joins TRBV18 to TRBJ1-1, with no clear D. The V end was cut by 1 base, the J end by 11 bases, with 14 bases between. Germline V gives CDR1 KGHSH, CDR2 LQKENI. The length of the CDR3 is 13 residues. CDR3 DNA: TGTGCCAGCTCACCACTTGGTCTCCCGGGGGCTTTCTTT. Its protein is CASSPLGLPGAFF. The full variable domain, with the rest looked up from reference TRBV18 and TRBJ1-1, is NAGVMQNPRHLVRRRGQEARLRCSPMKGHSHVYWYRQLPEEGLKFMVYLQKENIIDESGMPKERFSAEFPKEGPSILRIQQVVRGDSAAYFCASSPLGLPGAFFGQGTRLTVV.

The table lists this clone with a count of one. The V call is TRBV27, the J call TRBJ2-3; TRBD2 might be the D (5 bases). This CDR3 is 12 amino acids long. The germline gives CDR1 MNHEY, CDR2 SMNVEV (reference sequence). Trimming left V 9 bases short and J 5 bases short, with 12 bases between. CDR3 bases: TGTGCCAGTTCCCCCGCGGGAGATACGCAGTATTTT. The encoded protein is CASSPAGDTQYF.

The chain couples TRBV11-2 to TRBJ2-1; TRBD2 matches at 7 bases. V lost 3 bases and J lost 2; bases outside the gene matches: 4. The CDR3 is made up of 15 amino acids. CDR1 is SGHAT, CDR2 FQNNGV, per germline. The CDR3 protein is CASSFGGGAYNEQFF. As DNA, the CDR3 is TGTGCCAGCAGCTTTGGCGGGGGAGCCTACAATGAGCAGTTCTTC.

This chain connects TRBV23-1 to TRBJ1-4, with a tentative D call TRBD1 (5 bases). TRBV23-1 is reported as an ORF; its role is uncertain. The V end was cut by 5 bases, the J end by 6 bases, with 13 bases between. The CDR3 is 14 residues long. CDR3 in amino acids: CASSSSRDDEKLFF. In nucleotides, the CDR3 is TGCGCCAGCAGTTCGTCCAGGGATGATGAAAAACTGTTTTTT.

The J gene is TRBJ2-3, the V gene TRBV30; weak D call: TRBD2 (6 bases). Germline assignment: CDR1 GTSNPN and CDR2 SVGIG (reference sequence). V gave up 0 bases and J gave up 1 base, with 14 bases separating them. The CDR3 loop spans 16 amino acids. The CDR3 spells CAWSVASDHRTDTQYF. The DNA for the CDR3 is TGTGCCTGGAGTGTAGCTAGCGACCACCGCACAGATACGCAGTATTTT.

This sequence joins TRBV19 and TRBJ2-7; 7 positions match TRBD2. The CDR3 sequence is 15 residues long. J was trimmed by 2 bases and V by 1 base; bases with no gene match: 5. The germline gives CDR1 LNHDA, CDR2 SQIVND (reference sequence). DNA for the CDR3: TGTGCCAGTAGTATAGGGGCGGGAGCCACCTACGAGCAGTACTTC. This translates into CASSIGAGATYEQYF.

The chain recombines TRBV5-1 with TRBJ2-3, with a weak D call TRBD2 (5 bases). V dropped 4 bases and J dropped 2 bases, with 14 bases sitting between them. The CDR3 extends over 15 amino acids. Germline V gene data show CDR1 as SGHRS and CDR2 as YFSETQ. For the CDR3, the DNA is TGCGCCAGCAGCCCTCGGGGTCCGGACACAGATACGCAGTATTTT. It is translated as CASSPRGPDTDTQYF.

This chain joins TRBV27 and TRBJ1-2; a possible D gene is TRBD1 (5 bases). The CDR3 is 15 amino acids. Germline values: CDR1 MNHEY, CDR2 SMNVEV (reference sequence). V was trimmed by 6 bases and J by 5 bases, leaving 19 bases between them. The CDR3: CASSPPIRDKYGYTF. The DNA of the CDR3 is TGTGCCAGCAGCCCACCGATCAGGGATAAGTATGGCTACACCTTC.